The following is a TCR beta chain sequence with its context. Its antigen is unknown. This sample is part of a study of CD8 T cells in ankylosing spondylitis. The study, taken as a whole, reports: Within matched ankylosing spondylitis synovial fluid, disease-linked clones were reportedly significantly enriched. Earlier studies detected some motif variants in reactive arthritis synovial fluid and blood. A TCR beta motif made of about 8 highly homologous variants seemed typical of ankylosing spondylitis blood.

MiXCR was run by TCRdb on the 5' RACE reads, yielding one entry per CDR3 protein. The sample has fewer than 200,000 distinct CDR3 sequences; 15% to 20% are singletons. The source is a male donor aged 5-29 years with ankylosing spondylitis or in good health (not recorded which). The specimen was blood, either unsorted or a sorted T cell fraction (not recorded which).

The CDR3 DNA is TGCAGTGCCCTGAGCGGGAGGCGCCAAGAGACCCAGTACTTC. Translation: CSALSGRRQETQYF. The chain uses TRBV20-1 and TRBJ2-5; 9 bases map to TRBD2. This CDR3 is 14 amino acids long. The ends lost 6 bases at V and 1 base at J; junction bases unmatched: 6. Germline V gene data show CDR1 as DFQATT and CDR2 as SNEGSKA (reference sequence).